The T cell receptor (beta chain) under discussion was sequenced for a study of blood T cell repertoires in COVID-19. About the study: The United States, Italy and Spain supplied acute and convalescent COVID-19 samples. T cells, B-cell-depleted T cells, or PBMCs supplied cDNA or gDNA.

Original data processing: Estimation of nucleated cell counts relied on the amplification of reference gene primers. Sequencing used immunoSEQ multiplex PCR; TCRdb keeps in-frame clones, though not all of them. That table is the source of V, J and clone size, and D and trimming were worked out from the DNA. The sample lists some 530,000 clones; approximately 83% were seen once. Sequencing input: peripheral blood. This receptor was obtained from a human donor in a cohort sampled during active COVID-19.

The CDR3 bases are TGTGCCAGCAGCTTACACAGAAGCTCCTACAATGAGCAGTTCTTC. Protein product: CASSLHRSSYNEQFF. This rearrangement joins TRBV7-2 to TRBJ2-1, with D unresolved. In germline, CDR1 is SGHTA, CDR2 FQGNSA. Trimming took 2 bases from V and 0 from J, leaving 8 bases between them. This CDR3 has 15 amino acids.